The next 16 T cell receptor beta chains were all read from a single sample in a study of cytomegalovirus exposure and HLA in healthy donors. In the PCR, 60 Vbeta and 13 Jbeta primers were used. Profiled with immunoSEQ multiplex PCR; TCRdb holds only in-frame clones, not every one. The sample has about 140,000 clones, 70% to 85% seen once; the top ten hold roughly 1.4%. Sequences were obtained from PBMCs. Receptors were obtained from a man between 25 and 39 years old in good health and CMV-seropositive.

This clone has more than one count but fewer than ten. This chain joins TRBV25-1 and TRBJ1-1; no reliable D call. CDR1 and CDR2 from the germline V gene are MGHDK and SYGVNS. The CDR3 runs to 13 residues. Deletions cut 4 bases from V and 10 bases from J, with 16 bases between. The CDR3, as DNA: TGTGCCAGCAGTGGGGAGAGAGGGTTGGGAGCTTTCTTT. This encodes CASSGERGLGAFF.

As DNA, the CDR3 is TGTGCCAGCAGCTTCGAAGGAGGCGCAGATACGCAGTATTTT. Its translation is CASSFEGGADTQYF. The V gene is TRBV7-6, the J gene TRBJ2-3; a weak D match, TRBD2 (5 bases). From germline, CDR1 is SGHVS and CDR2 FNYEAQ. Trimming cost V 3 bases and J 4 bases, with 11 bases left between them. This CDR3 has 14 amino acids.

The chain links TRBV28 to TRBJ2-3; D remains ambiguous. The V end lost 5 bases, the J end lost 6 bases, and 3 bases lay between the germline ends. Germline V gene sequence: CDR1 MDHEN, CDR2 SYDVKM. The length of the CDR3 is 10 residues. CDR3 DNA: TGTGCCAGCAGTCAGGATACGCAGTATTTT. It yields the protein CASSQDTQYF.

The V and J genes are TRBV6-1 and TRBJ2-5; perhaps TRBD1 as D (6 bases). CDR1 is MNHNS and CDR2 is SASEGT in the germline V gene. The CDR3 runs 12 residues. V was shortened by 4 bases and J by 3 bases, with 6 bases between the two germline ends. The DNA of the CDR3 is TGTGCCAGCAGTGGGACAGAAGAGACCCAGTACTTC. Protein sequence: CASSGTEETQYF.

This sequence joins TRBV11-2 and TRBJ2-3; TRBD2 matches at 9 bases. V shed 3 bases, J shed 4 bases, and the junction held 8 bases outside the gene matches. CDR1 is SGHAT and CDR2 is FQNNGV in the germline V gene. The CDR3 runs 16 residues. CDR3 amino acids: CASSLTSGGPPDTQYF. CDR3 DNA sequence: TGTGCCAGCAGCTTGACTAGCGGAGGGCCGCCAGATACGCAGTATTTT.

In nucleotides, the CDR3 is TGTGCCAGCAGCGTCGATTCCGGGACTAGCGGGGCCTACAATGAGCAGTTCTTC. This gives the protein CASSVDSGTSGAYNEQFF. The chain couples TRBV9 to TRBJ2-1; 13 bases match TRBD2. V dropped 2 bases and J dropped 2; count of bases not matched to a gene: 7. Germline CDR1 is SGDLS and CDR2 is YYNGEE. The CDR3 loop spans 18 amino acids.

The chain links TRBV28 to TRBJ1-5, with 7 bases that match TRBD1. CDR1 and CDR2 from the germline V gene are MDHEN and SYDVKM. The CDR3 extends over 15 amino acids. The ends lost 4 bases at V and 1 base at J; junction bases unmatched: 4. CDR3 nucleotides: TGTGCCAGCAGTTCTCGACAGGGCAGCAATCAGCCCCAGCATTTT. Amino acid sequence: CASSSRQGSNQPQHF. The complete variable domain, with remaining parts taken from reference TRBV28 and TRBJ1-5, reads DVKVTQSSRYLVKRTGEKVFLECVQDMDHENMFWYRQDPGLGLRLIYFSYDVKMKEKGDIPEGYSVSREKKERFSLILESASTNQTSMYLCASSSRQGSNQPQHFGDGTRLSIL.

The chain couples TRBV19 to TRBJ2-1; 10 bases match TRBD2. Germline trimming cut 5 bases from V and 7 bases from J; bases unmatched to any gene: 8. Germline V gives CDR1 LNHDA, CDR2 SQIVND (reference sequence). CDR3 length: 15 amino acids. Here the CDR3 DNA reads TGTGCCAGTAGTCACCTAGCGGGGGTGGGGAATGAGCAGTTCTTC. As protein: CASSHLAGVGNEQFF.

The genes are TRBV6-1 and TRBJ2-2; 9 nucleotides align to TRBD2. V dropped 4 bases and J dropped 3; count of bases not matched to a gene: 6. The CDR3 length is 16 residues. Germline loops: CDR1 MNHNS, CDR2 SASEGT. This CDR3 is CASSGGLAFDTGELFF. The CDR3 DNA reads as TGTGCCAGCAGTGGAGGACTAGCGTTCGACACCGGGGAGCTGTTTTTT.

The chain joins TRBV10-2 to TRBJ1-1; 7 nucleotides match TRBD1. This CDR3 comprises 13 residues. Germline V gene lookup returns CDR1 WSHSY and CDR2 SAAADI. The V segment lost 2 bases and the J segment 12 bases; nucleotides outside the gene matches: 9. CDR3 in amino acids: CASSEDPGQKPFF. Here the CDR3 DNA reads TGCGCCAGCAGTGAGGATCCGGGACAGAAGCCTTTCTTT.

In DNA, the CDR3 is TGTGCCACCAAACAGGTCGCCCTGGAAGAAGCTTTCTTT. Encoded protein: CATKQVALEEAFF. The rearrangement links TRBV6-5 to TRBJ1-1; TRBD1 is a possible D gene (5 bases). The V end was cut by 10 bases, the J end by 8 bases, with 20 bases between. In germline, CDR1 is MNHEY, CDR2 SVGAGI. The CDR3 has 13 residues.

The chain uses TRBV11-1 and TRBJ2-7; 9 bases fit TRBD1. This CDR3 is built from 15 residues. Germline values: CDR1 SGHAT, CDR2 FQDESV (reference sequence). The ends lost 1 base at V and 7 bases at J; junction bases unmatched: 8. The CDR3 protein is CASSLDPGQGDEQYF. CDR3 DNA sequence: TGTGCCAGCAGCTTAGATCCGGGACAGGGAGATGAGCAGTACTTC.

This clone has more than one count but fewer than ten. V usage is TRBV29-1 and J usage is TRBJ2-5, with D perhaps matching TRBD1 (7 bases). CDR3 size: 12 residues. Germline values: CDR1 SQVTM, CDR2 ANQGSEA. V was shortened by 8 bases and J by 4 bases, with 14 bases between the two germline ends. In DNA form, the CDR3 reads TGCAGCACCCGACAGGGAGGAGAGACCCAGTACTTC. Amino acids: CSTRQGGETQYF.

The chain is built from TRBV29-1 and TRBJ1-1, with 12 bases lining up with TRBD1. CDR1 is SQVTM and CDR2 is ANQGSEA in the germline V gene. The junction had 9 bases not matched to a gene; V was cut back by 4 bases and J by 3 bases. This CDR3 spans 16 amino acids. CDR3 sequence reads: CSVGGTGGAPHTEAFF. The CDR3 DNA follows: TGCAGCGTTGGAGGGACAGGGGGCGCCCCCCACACTGAAGCTTTCTTT.

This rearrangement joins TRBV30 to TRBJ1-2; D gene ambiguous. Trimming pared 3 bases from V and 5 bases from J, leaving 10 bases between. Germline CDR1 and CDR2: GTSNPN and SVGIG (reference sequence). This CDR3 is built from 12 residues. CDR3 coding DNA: TGTGCCTGGAGCGGGGTTTTTTATGGCTACACCTTC. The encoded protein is CAWSGVFYGYTF. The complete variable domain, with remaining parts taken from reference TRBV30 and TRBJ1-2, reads SQTIHQWPATLVQPVGSPLSLECTVEGTSNPNLYWYRQAAGRGLQLLFYSVGIGQISSEVPQNLSASRPQDRQFILSSKKLLLSDSGFYLCAWSGVFYGYTFGSGTRLTVV.

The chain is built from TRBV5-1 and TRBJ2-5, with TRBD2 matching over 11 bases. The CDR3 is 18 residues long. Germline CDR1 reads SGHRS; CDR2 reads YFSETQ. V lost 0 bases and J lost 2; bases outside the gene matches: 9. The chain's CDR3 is CASSLVLAGAGLQETQYF. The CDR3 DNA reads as TGCGCCAGCAGCTTGGTACTAGCGGGGGCCGGACTTCAAGAGACCCAGTACTTC.